These T cell receptor beta chains were read from a single sample in a study of early T cells in non-severe SARS-CoV-2 infection. MiXCR, run by TCRdb on the 5' RACE reads, gives a single entry per CDR3 protein. The profile shows around 25,000 distinct CDR3 sequences, approximately 4% of them singletons. Sequences were obtained from whole blood. These receptors originate from an adult who was a healthcare worker with PCR-confirmed SARS-CoV-2 infection or an uninfected control (not recorded which). Each CDR3 is given with its conserved first and last residue. A D gene is named only where the DNA matches it firmly. Clone size appears in some rows only: once, few, many, or a class for an expanded clone.

v_gene	d_gene	j_gene	abundance	CDR3aa	CDR3nt
TRBV5-6	NA	TRBJ2-3	many	CASSEGRSDTQYF	TGTGCCAGCAGTGAGGGGAGGTCAGATACGCAGTATTTT
TRBV29-1	NA	TRBJ2-7	many	CSTGAGNEQYF	TGCAGCACCGGGGCAGGAAACGAGCAGTACTTC
TRBV11-2	TRBD2	TRBJ2-3	many	CASSSRTSGSTDTQYF	TGTGCCAGCAGCTCCCGGACTAGCGGGAGCACAGATACGCAGTATTTT
TRBV19	NA	TRBJ2-1	many	CASKRASPQQNEQFF	TGTGCCAGTAAGAGGGCTAGCCCCCAGCAAAATGAGCAGTTCTTC
TRBV6-2/TRBV6-3	TRBD1	TRBJ1-1	many	CASSWDRRMNTEAFF	TGTGCCAGCAGTTGGGACAGAAGAATGAACACTGAAGCTTTCTTT
TRBV27	NA	TRBJ2-1	NA	CASSLSRGPYNEQFF	TGTGCCAGCAGTTTATCCAGGGGCCCCTACAATGAGCAGTTCTTC
TRBV10-1	TRBD1	TRBJ2-5	many	CASSEPGQGRETQYF	TGCGCCAGCAGTGAGCCGGGACAGGGGAGAGAGACCCAGTACTTC
TRBV6-2/TRBV6-3	TRBD2	TRBJ2-1	NA	CASSYIAGRSGIVVNNEQFF	TGTGCCAGCAGTTATATCGCAGGCCGAAGCGGGATCGTTGTGAACAATGAGCAGTTCTTC
TRBV10-2	NA	TRBJ1-5	NA	CASSPSLPDRAGQPQHF	TGCGCCAGCAGTCCCTCCTTACCGGACAGAGCGGGCCAGCCCCAGCATTTT
TRBV18	TRBD1	TRBJ2-7	many	CASSSGTGEPYEQYF	TGTGCCAGCTCTTCCGGGACAGGGGAACCCTACGAGCAGTACTTC
TRBV11-2	TRBD1	TRBJ2-7	many	CASSAGTAPYEQYF	TGTGCCAGCAGCGCCGGGACAGCGCCCTACGAGCAGTACTTC